This T cell receptor beta chain was observed in a study of T cell responses to AZD1222 COVID-19 vaccine (dated by TCRdb to about 2021). A note on the overall study: TCR sequencing was performed for 230 to 250 trial participants, of whom some 200 were given two doses of AZD1222 and approximately 25 were given two doses of MenACWY control vaccine. Trial participants were enrolled by age into subgroups of 18-55, 56-69 and 70-plus years, and 148, 28 and 57 TCR-sequenced participants, respectively, were included in these subgroups.

In regard to this clone: The target of this receptor is not known. No much larger clonotype is one base removed from it; base qualities were not supplied.

The time point label on this specimen signifies: about 28 days (+/-7) after the second vaccine dose. AZD1222 recipients given second doses at about 4 weeks or at about 12 weeks were pooled, since spike-specific TCR depth and breadth were not found to differ between the two schedules. Samples from vaccinated people were obtained from the UK trials COV001 and COV002, which included a single-blind randomized controlled phase 2/3 trial of AZD1222 (ChAdOx1 nCoV-19) in healthy adults. Trial participant PBMC samples were collected at day 0 and day 28 after the second dose for TCRbeta chain sequencing. V is shortened by 5 bases, J by 1 base, and the region joining them spans 13 bases. From the cysteine up to the phenylalanine, the CDR3 has a length of 15 residues. Only the CDR3 part of the read is kept: 45 bases, read in frame from the first base. As encoded in the germline V gene, CDR1 is SGHTA while CDR2 is FQGTGA.

General study outcomes and caveats: Spike-specific TCR breadth and depth rose significantly after two AZD1222 doses compared with day 0 and with MenACWY recipients. Nearly half of unique spike-specific TCRs reportedly recognized epitopes outside regions mutated in the B.1.351 and B.1.1.7 variants. Conclusions about previously exposed vaccinees were limited because only six AZD1222 recipients were SARS-CoV-2 seropositive at baseline. The 56-69-year group was small, and its depth increase did not reach significance, likely because of low power. CD4 TCRs associated with the vaccine covered the entire spike protein, and the dominant responses were in regions 160-218 and 743-854. Participants were mostly white British and included more females than males, and it was suggested by the authors that clonal diversity may have been underestimated. Because no samples from the day 14 peak response were available, repertoires could be characterized only after the peak T cell response.

The CDR3 regions of human TCRbeta chains were analyzed by immunosequencing. The authors' pipeline ran thus. Repertoire TCRs were checked for matches against a reference library of SARS-CoV-2-specific TCRs that had been generated using the MIRA antigen-specificity platform. Breadth was defined as the fraction of unique TCRs that were SARS-CoV-2-associated. Depth was defined as the fraction of total T cells that were SARS-CoV-2-associated. Using the MIRA data, each spike-specific TCR was assigned both to the spike region to which the TCR was reactive and to a CD4 or CD8 class. Log10-transformed breadth and depth values were compared by one-way ANOVA with Sidak's multiple comparisons tests. TCRdb provides this immuneACCESS table in a form limited to in-frame rearrangements. Some clones are lacking; in checked studies, under half of them reflect an unresolved V gene, and why the rest are absent is not known. The V and J calls and the clone size are those of that table, but D and trimming were determined from the DNA. The sample table shows 150,000 to 200,000 clones, and 85% to 90% are seen once. The top ten hold around 10% of the sample.

This specimen was peripheral blood, taken 28 days after the second AZD1222 dose. This chain joins TRBV7-3 to TRBJ2-3; the D gene may be TRBD1 or TRBD2, since each aligns over 6 bases. The TCR was taken from an adult who received the AZD1222 COVID-19 vaccine. The CDR3 here reads CASSTRRGGTDTQYF. The nucleotide sequence is TGTGCCAGCAGCACTAGGAGGGGGGGCACAGATACGCAGTATTTT.